The TCR beta chain described here comes from a study of CD8+ T cells in alopecia areata. Study-wide results and caveats: Expanded CD8+ clones among the top 100, and scalp clonality, were significantly decreased by tofacitinib.

Treatment indicated: oral pan-JAK inhibitor, 5-10 mg twice daily. Concerning this clone: Its antigen is undetermined.

The germline V and J ends were trimmed by 0 bases and 2 bases, with 5 bases remaining between them. The CDR3 has 14 residues. Per germline, CDR1 SGDLS and CDR2 YYNGEE. TCR sequencing used cDNA made by reverse transcription of extracted RNA. Libraries were prepared by immunoSEQ multiplex PCR; TCRdb keeps only in-frame clonotypes and omits some of them. The table lists under 150,000 clones, approximately 57% of them singletons. The rearrangement joins TRBV9 to TRBJ2-2, with unresolved D. The sequence was obtained from a human donor with alopecia areata. The specimen was CD4+ T cells sorted from blood, collected at week 4, from a patient treated with tofacitinib. The CDR3 region has the DNA TGTGCCAGCAGCGTAGAGGGAAACACCGGGGAGCTGTTTTTT. It encodes CASSVEGNTGELFF. The whole variable domain, filled in from reference TRBV9 and TRBJ2-2, reads DSGVTQTPKHLITATGQRVTLRCSPRSGDLSVYWYQQSLDQGLQFLIQYYNGEERAKGNILERFSAQQFPDLHSELNLSSLELGDSALYFCASSVEGNTGELFFGEGSRLTVL.